These T cell receptor beta chains were read from a single sample in a study of technical replicates of blood from several donors. Clones were read by immunoSEQ multiplex PCR, and TCRdb kept only the in-frame ones, dropping some. The sample includes roughly 60,000 clones, roughly 92% of them seen just once. The sequenced material came from PBMCs. These receptors came from a human donor in good health. Some clones in this sample may be carry-over from other donors' samples. CDR3s include the opening cysteine and the closing phenylalanine or tryptophan. The order of the fields is D gene, V gene, J gene, CDR3 protein. The D gene is left open where the match is weak.

d_call: TRBD1; v_call: TRBV4-1; j_call: TRBJ1-4; cdr3_aa: CASRGTGGEKLFF
d_call: -; v_call: TRBV6-1; j_call: TRBJ1-5; cdr3_aa: CASSEDISNQPQHF
d_call: -; v_call: TRBV10-3; j_call: TRBJ1-6; cdr3_aa: CAISLDSTPLHF
d_call: -; v_call: TRBV30; j_call: TRBJ1-2; cdr3_aa: CAWSVYSLTSYGYTF
d_call: -; v_call: TRBV5-4; j_call: TRBJ2-7; cdr3_aa: CASSLDRDGSYEQYF
d_call: -; v_call: TRBV18; j_call: TRBJ1-3; cdr3_aa: CASSPTTGSGNTIYF
d_call: -; v_call: TRBV27; j_call: TRBJ1-5; cdr3_aa: CASSLSFREPQHF
d_call: -; v_call: TRBV30; j_call: TRBJ2-3; cdr3_aa: CAWSGRGDTDTQYF
d_call: -; v_call: TRBV6-5; j_call: TRBJ1-6; cdr3_aa: CASRSNRNSPLHF
d_call: -; v_call: TRBV18; j_call: TRBJ2-1; cdr3_aa: CASSPLPLDAVEQFF
d_call: TRBD2; v_call: TRBV7-2; j_call: TRBJ2-3; cdr3_aa: CASRTGGAAIDTQYF
d_call: TRBD1; v_call: TRBV4-3; j_call: TRBJ1-4; cdr3_aa: CASSRKLQGGTNEKLFF
d_call: -; v_call: TRBV6-6; j_call: TRBJ1-1; cdr3_aa: CASTPLVDTEAFF
d_call: -; v_call: TRBV4-3; j_call: TRBJ2-7; cdr3_aa: CASSQDLGHRYEQYF
d_call: -; v_call: TRBV7-2; j_call: TRBJ2-5; cdr3_aa: CASSSLPEGQETQYF
d_call: TRBD2; v_call: TRBV6-5; j_call: TRBJ2-7; cdr3_aa: CASRPGLAGYEQYF
d_call: TRBD1; v_call: TRBV5-6; j_call: TRBJ1-1; cdr3_aa: CASSARDSGMNTEAFF
d_call: -; v_call: TRBV10-3; j_call: TRBJ2-5; cdr3_aa: CAIRNTDSTGTQYF
d_call: -; v_call: TRBV25-1; j_call: TRBJ2-5; cdr3_aa: CASSVGGVETQYF
d_call: TRBD2; v_call: TRBV7-6; j_call: TRBJ2-1; cdr3_aa: CASSLGGSIYNEQFF
d_call: -; v_call: TRBV6-4; j_call: TRBJ1-5; cdr3_aa: CASSSYSNQPQHF
d_call: -; v_call: TRBV18; j_call: TRBJ1-6; cdr3_aa: CASSPQGPETSPLHF
d_call: TRBD1; v_call: TRBV5-6; j_call: TRBJ1-6; cdr3_aa: CASSFGEGQERHF
d_call: -; v_call: TRBV18; j_call: TRBJ2-5; cdr3_aa: CASSPGSQETQYF
d_call: -; v_call: TRBV30; j_call: TRBJ2-3; cdr3_aa: CAWSVEGGTQYF
d_call: TRBD2; v_call: TRBV7-8; j_call: TRBJ2-5; cdr3_aa: CASSLERTSGRETQYF
d_call: TRBD1; v_call: TRBV30; j_call: TRBJ1-2; cdr3_aa: CAWSVPRGLYGYTF
d_call: TRBD2; v_call: TRBV4-3; j_call: TRBJ2-1; cdr3_aa: CASFQRDLLEQFF
d_call: TRBD2; v_call: TRBV15; j_call: TRBJ2-3; cdr3_aa: CATIKGLAAGDTQYF
d_call: TRBD2; v_call: TRBV6-5; j_call: TRBJ2-5; cdr3_aa: CASSYRLAPEETQYF
d_call: TRBD2; v_call: TRBV10-3; j_call: TRBJ2-7; cdr3_aa: CAISEVASGRGSSEQYF
d_call: TRBD1; v_call: TRBV7-3; j_call: TRBJ2-7; cdr3_aa: CASSLRDRVGEQYF
d_call: TRBD1; v_call: TRBV7-8; j_call: TRBJ2-5; cdr3_aa: CASSPGTGDLETQYF
d_call: -; v_call: TRBV5-1; j_call: TRBJ2-2; cdr3_aa: CASSFMSGSPGELFF
d_call: -; v_call: TRBV27; j_call: TRBJ1-4; cdr3_aa: CASSSGRGNEKLFF
d_call: TRBD1; v_call: TRBV7-9; j_call: TRBJ2-7; cdr3_aa: CASEPTRPRTGSGEQYF
d_call: TRBD2; v_call: TRBV30; j_call: TRBJ2-2; cdr3_aa: CAWSTGLGGTGELFF
d_call: TRBD1; v_call: TRBV6-1; j_call: TRBJ2-7; cdr3_aa: CASSEDAGGPYEQYF
d_call: TRBD2; v_call: TRBV7-4; j_call: TRBJ2-7; cdr3_aa: CASSSTSGRRYEQYF
d_call: -; v_call: TRBV2; j_call: TRBJ1-1; cdr3_aa: CASSDKGGDTEAFF
d_call: TRBD1; v_call: TRBV7-7; j_call: TRBJ1-1; cdr3_aa: CASSPDRDAEAFF
d_call: TRBD2; v_call: TRBV6-5; j_call: TRBJ2-7; cdr3_aa: CASTRTSGSGYEQYF
d_call: TRBD1; v_call: TRBV7-9; j_call: TRBJ2-5; cdr3_aa: CASSLETGAGTQYF
d_call: -; v_call: TRBV11-2; j_call: TRBJ2-7; cdr3_aa: CASSLVGPGEQYF
d_call: -; v_call: TRBV10-2; j_call: TRBJ2-4; cdr3_aa: CASSDVRGRRSIQYF
d_call: -; v_call: TRBV27; j_call: TRBJ2-1; cdr3_aa: CASPRDGSQDEQFF
d_call: -; v_call: TRBV7-2; j_call: TRBJ2-3; cdr3_aa: CASSLAMDTQYF
d_call: TRBD2; v_call: TRBV30; j_call: TRBJ2-2; cdr3_aa: CAWSKAGTNTGELFF
d_call: -; v_call: TRBV30; j_call: TRBJ2-6; cdr3_aa: CAWSGLSGANVLTF
d_call: TRBD2; v_call: TRBV9; j_call: TRBJ2-3; cdr3_aa: CASSVGASGRSTDTQYF
d_call: -; v_call: TRBV6-1; j_call: TRBJ2-7; cdr3_aa: CASSPEEEQYF
d_call: -; v_call: TRBV7-8; j_call: TRBJ2-7; cdr3_aa: CASSLAGGAYEQYF
d_call: -; v_call: TRBV2; j_call: TRBJ2-1; cdr3_aa: CASSADRYNEQFF